The rows below give T cell receptor beta chains drawn from one sample of a study of OX40 agonist ivuxolimab in advanced cancers. The data were produced by immunoSEQ multiplex PCR, yet TCRdb's version contains in-frame clones alone and is incomplete. The sample shows fewer than 100,000 clones, about 89% of them seen only once. Here the sequenced sample was CD4+ or CD8+ T cells sorted from blood, taken in a trial of the OX40 agonist ivuxolimab. The source is an adult with an advanced solid tumor such as melanoma, head and neck, liver or kidney cancer. The CDR3 runs from the conserved cysteine through the conserved F or W. Each record gives: J gene, V gene, clone size, CDR3 length, CDR3 protein. Rows give clone size only sometimes, using once, few, many, or a class for an expanded clone.

>TRBJ2-7|TRBV5-1|-|14
CASSFSTTTYEQYF
>TRBJ1-2|TRBV4-1|-|15
CASSPLGLTSYGYTF
>TRBJ2-1|TRBV9|-|15
CASSRDVTSYNEQFF
>TRBJ1-4|TRBV27|once|16
CASSSRRQGTNEKLFF
>TRBJ2-1|TRBV18|-|16
CASSPLAGDLYNEQFF
>TRBJ1-1|TRBV18|-|13
CASSKNANTEAFF
>TRBJ2-3|TRBV5-1|-|16
CASSLELRALTDTQYF
>TRBJ2-7|TRBV28|-|19
CASRGWSPGLAYSSYEQYF
>TRBJ2-3|TRBV10-2|-|15
CASRTPRASTDTQYF
>-|TRBV6-5|-|13
CASWAAGLYEQYF
>TRBJ1-2|TRBV6-5|-|12
CASTDGGYGYTF
>TRBJ1-2|TRBV27|-|16
CASTPLFGGPNYGYTF
>TRBJ1-2|TRBV6-1|-|15
CASSQRSWGNYGYTF
>TRBJ1-2|TRBV28|-|16
CASSNWQGLANYGYTF
>TRBJ1-4|TRBV11-2|-|14
CASSLRFNTEKLFF
>TRBJ2-7|TRBV6-5|-|14
CASSYGPISYEQYF
>TRBJ1-1|TRBV6-5|-|13
CASRYWQGTEAFF
>TRBJ2-7|TRBV4-1|once|15
CASSRIYPDSYEQYF
>TRBJ2-5|TRBV4-2|-|15
CASSQSGPPQETQYF
>TRBJ2-5|TRBV6-1|-|13
CASRARGGETQYF
>TRBJ2-3|TRBV6-6|-|14
CASSLGSSTDTQYF
>TRBJ2-7|TRBV5-1|-|15
CASRKGLAGGYEQYF
>TRBJ2-3|TRBV10-2|-|14
CASSLPASTDTQYF
>TRBJ2-7|TRBV6-1|-|13
CASSSGGPFEQYF